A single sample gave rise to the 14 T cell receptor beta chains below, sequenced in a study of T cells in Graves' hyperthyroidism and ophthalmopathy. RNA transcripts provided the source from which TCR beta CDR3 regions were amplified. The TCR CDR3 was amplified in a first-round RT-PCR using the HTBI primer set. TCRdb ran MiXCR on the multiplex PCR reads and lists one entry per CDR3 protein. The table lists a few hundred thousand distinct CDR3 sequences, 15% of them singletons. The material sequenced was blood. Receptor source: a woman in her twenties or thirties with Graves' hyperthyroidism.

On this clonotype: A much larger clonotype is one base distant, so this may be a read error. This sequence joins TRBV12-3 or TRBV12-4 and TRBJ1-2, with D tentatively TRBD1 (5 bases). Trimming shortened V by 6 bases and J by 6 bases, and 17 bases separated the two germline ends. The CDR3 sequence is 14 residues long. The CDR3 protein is CASRGGGTHDGYTF. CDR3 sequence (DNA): TGTGCCAGCAGGGGCGGGGGGACCCATGATGGCTACACCTTC.

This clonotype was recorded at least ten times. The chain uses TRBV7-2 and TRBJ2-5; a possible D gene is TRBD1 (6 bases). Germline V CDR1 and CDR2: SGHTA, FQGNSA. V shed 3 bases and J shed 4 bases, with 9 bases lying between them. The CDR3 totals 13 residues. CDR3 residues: CASSLGARETQYF. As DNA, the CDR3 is TGTGCCAGCAGCTTGGGGGCACGAGAGACCCAGTACTTC.

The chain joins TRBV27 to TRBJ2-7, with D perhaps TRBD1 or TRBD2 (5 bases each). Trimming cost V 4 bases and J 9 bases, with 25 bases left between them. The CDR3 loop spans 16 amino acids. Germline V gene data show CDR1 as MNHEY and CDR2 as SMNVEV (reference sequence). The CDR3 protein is CASSSSWDRRGLGQYF. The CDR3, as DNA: TGTGCCAGCAGTTCTTCTTGGGACCGTCGTGGGCTTGGGCAGTACTTC.

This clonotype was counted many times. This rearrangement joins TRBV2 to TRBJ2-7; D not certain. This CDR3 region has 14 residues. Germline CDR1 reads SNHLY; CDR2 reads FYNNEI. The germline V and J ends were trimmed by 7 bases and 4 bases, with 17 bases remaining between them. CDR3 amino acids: CASTETDSAYEQYF. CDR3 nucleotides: TGTGCCAGCACCGAAACCGACTCGGCGTACGAGCAGTACTTC. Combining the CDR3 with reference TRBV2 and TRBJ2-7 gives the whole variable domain EPEVTQTPSHQVTQMGQEVILRCVPISNHLYFYWYRQILGQKVEFLVSFYNNEISEKSEIFDDQFSVERPDGSNFTLKIRSTKLEDSAMYFCASTETDSAYEQYFGPGTRLTVT.

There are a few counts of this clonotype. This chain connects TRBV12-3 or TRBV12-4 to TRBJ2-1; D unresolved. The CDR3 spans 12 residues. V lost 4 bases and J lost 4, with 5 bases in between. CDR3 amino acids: CASSWSYNEQFF. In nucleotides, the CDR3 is TGTGCCAGCAGTTGGAGTTACAATGAGCAGTTCTTC.

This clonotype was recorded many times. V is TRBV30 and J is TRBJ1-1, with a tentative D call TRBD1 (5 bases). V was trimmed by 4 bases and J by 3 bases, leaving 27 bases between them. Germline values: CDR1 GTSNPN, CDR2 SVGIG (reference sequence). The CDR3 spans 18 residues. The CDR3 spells CAWKRRGTFLGEDTEAFF. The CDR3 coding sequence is TGTGCCTGGAAACGAAGGGGCACCTTCCTAGGGGAGGACACTGAAGCTTTCTTT.

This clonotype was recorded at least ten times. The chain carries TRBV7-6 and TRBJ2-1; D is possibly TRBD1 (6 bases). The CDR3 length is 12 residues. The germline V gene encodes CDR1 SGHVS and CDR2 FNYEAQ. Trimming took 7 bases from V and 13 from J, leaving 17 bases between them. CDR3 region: CASTASGTRQFF. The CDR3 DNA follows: TGTGCCAGCACCGCGAGTGGGACAAGACAGTTCTTC.

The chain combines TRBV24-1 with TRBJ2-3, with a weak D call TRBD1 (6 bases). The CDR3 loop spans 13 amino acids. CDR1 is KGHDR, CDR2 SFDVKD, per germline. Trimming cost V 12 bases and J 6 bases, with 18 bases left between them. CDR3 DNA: TGTGCCGTTGGGCTGGGGGCCGAGGATACGCAGTATTTT. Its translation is CAVGLGAEDTQYF.

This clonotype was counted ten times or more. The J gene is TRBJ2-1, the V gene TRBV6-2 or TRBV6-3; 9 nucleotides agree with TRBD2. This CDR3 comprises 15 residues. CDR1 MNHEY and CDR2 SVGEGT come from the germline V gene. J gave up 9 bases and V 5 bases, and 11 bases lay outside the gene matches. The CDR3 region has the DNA TGTGCCAGCAGTGTTTCTAGCGGGATAATTGGTGAGCAGTTCTTC. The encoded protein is CASSVSSGIIGEQFF.

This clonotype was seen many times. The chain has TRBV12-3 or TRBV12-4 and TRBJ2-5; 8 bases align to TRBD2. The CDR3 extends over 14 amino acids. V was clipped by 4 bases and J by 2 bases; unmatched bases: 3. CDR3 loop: CASSSVAGQETQYF. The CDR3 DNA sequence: TGTGCCAGCAGTTCAGTAGCGGGACAAGAGACCCAGTACTTC.

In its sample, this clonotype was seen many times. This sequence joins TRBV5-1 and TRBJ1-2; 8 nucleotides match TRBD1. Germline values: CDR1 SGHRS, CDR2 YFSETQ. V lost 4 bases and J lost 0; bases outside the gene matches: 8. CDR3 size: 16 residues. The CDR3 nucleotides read TGCGCCAGCAGCCTAGATGGACAGGGAGCTAACTATGGCTACACCTTC. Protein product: CASSLDGQGANYGYTF.

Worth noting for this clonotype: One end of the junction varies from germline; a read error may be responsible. CDR3 nucleotides: TGTGCCGTCAGTGGCCCTGGGGGCGGGGGATCGTACCAAGAGACCCAGTACTTC. Translation gives CAVSGPGGGGSYQETQYF. The chain combines TRBV10-3 with TRBJ2-5, with D maybe TRBD2 (7 bases). The CDR3 loop spans 18 amino acids. The germline V gene encodes CDR1 ENHRY and CDR2 SYGVKD.

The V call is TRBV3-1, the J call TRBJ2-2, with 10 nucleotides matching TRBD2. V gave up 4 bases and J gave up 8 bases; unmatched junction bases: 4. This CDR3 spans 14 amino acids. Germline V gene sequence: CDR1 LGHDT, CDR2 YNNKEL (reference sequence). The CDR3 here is CASSPTSGLGELFF. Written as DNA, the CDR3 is TGTGCCAGCAGCCCGACTAGCGGGTTGGGGGAGCTGTTTTTT.

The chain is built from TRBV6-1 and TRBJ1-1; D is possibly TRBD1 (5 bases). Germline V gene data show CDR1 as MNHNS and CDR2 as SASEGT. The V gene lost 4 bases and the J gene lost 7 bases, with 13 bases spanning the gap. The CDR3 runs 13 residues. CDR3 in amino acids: CASSAGRALEAFF. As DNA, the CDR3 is TGTGCCAGCAGTGCAGGGAGGGCCCTTGAAGCTTTCTTT.